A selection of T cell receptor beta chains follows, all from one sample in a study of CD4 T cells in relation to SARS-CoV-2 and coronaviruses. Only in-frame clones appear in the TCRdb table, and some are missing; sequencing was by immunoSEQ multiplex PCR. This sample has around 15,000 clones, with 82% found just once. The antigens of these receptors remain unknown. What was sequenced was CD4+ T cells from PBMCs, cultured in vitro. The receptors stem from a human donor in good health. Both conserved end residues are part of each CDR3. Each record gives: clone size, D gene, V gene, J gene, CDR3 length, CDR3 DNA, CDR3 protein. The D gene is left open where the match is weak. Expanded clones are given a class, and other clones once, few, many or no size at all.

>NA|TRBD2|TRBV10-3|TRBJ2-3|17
TGTGCCATCAGTGACTCTCCGACTAGCGGGGGGGCAGATACGCAGTATTTT
CAISDSPTSGGADTQYF
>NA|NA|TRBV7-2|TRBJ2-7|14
TGTGCCAGCAGCTTAGCGACTGGGGCCCTCGAGCAGTACTTC
CASSLATGALEQYF
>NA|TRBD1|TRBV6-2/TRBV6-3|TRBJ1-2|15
TGTGCCAGCAGTTCGCTAAGGGGGCGCGTCTATGGCTACACCTTC
CASSSLRGRVYGYTF
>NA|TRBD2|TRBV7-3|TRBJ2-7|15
TGTGCCAGCAGCCCGACTAGCGGGAGATCCAACGAGCAGTACTTC
CASSPTSGRSNEQYF
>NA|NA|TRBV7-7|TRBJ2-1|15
TGTGCCAGCAGCTTATCGAGCGACTCCTACAATGAGCAGTTCTTC
CASSLSSDSYNEQFF
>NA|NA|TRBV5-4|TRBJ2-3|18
TGTGCCAGCAGCTTGGATCTTCCGTCCCAGGGAAGCACAGATACGCAGTATTTT
CASSLDLPSQGSTDTQYF
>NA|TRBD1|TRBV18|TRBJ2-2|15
TGTGCCAGCTCAACAACAGGGGGAAACACCGGGGAGCTGTTTTTT
CASSTTGGNTGELFF
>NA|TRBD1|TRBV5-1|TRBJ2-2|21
TGCGCCAGCAGCTCGCCGACCGGGACAGTTCTTTTAGCCGCGAACACCGGGGAGCTGTTTTTT
CASSSPTGTVLLAANTGELFF
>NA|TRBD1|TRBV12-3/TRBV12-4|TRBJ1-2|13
TGTGCCAGCAGTCGACAGGGGGCGAGGGGCTACACCTTC
CASSRQGARGYTF
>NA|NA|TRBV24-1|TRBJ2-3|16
TGTGCCACCAGTGATCCAGGGCAGGGAAGCACAGATACGCAGTATTTT
CATSDPGQGSTDTQYF
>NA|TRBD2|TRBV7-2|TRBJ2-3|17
TGTGCCAGCAGCCTCCGATTACTAGCGGGAGTAGTAGATACGCAGTATTTT
CASSLRLLAGVVDTQYF
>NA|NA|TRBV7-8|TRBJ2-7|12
TGTGCCAGCAGCTTAGGGGCCTCCGAGCAGTACTTC
CASSLGASEQYF
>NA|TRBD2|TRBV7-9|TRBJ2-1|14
TGTGCCAGCAGCTTACAGACTAGCGACAATGAGCAGTTCTTC
CASSLQTSDNEQFF
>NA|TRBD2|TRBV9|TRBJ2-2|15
TGTGCCAGCAGCCTGGCGGGGGAGTACACCGGGGAGCTGTTTTTT
CASSLAGEYTGELFF
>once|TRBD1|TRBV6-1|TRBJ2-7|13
TGTGCCAGCAGTGAGGGACAGACCTACGAGCAGTACTTC
CASSEGQTYEQYF
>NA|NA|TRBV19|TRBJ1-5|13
TGTGCCAGTACCGCAGCAAGCAATCAGCCCCAGCATTTT
CASTAASNQPQHF
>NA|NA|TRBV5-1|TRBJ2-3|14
TGCGCCAGCAGCGGCCACCTCCCGAGGGATACGCAGTATTTT
CASSGHLPRDTQYF
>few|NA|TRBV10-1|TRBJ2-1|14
TGCGCCAGCAGTGAGGTTTGCGGCGGCAATGAGCAGTTCTTC
CASSEVCGGNEQFF
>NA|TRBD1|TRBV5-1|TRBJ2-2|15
TGCGCCAGCACTGGGTGGCAGGGGGCCACCGGGGAGCTGTTTTTT
CASTGWQGATGELFF
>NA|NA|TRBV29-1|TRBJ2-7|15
TGCAGCGTTGAAGATCCCAGGGGAACCCCCTACGAGCAGTACTTC
CSVEDPRGTPYEQYF
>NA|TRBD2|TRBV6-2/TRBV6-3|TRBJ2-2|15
TGTGCCAGCAGTTTAGCGGGAGGAGGGCCCGGGGAGCTGTTTTTT
CASSLAGGGPGELFF
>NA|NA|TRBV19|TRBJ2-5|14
TGTGCCAGTAGTCTCCAGGACCAGGTAGAGACCCAGTACTTC
CASSLQDQVETQYF
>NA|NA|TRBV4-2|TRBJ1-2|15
TGTGCCAGCAGCCTTTCCCCGGGGGTAAACTATGGCTACACCTTC
CASSLSPGVNYGYTF
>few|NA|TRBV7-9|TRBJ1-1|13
TGTGCCAGCAGGAACGGAGAAATATCTGAAGCTTTCTTT
CASRNGEISEAFF
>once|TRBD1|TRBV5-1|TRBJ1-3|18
TGCGCCAGCAGCTTGGAGGGGACAGGAGGACTCTCTGGAAACACCATATATTTT
CASSLEGTGGLSGNTIYF
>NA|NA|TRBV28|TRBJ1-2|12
TGTGCCAGCAGTTTAGGCGGCTATGGCTACACCTTC
CASSLGGYGYTF